This T cell receptor (beta chain) was identified during a study of regulatory T cells in long-lasting Graves disease. Broader study findings: Persistent disease preferred TRBV28, TRBJ1-2 and TRBJ2-5.

Between the trimmed V and J ends, which lost 2 bases and 8 bases, there was a span of 12 bases. CDR3 length: 13 amino acids. The TCR beta library used iRepertoire HTBI primers with Arm-PCR amplification of CDR3. TCRdb called the multiplex PCR reads again in MiXCR, with one record for every CDR3 protein. The sample includes 250,000 to 400,000 distinct CDR3 sequences, 15% to 20% of them seen just once. Time point reported: newly diagnosed GD, antithyroid drugs for less than 3 months. The TCR library was made from RNA extracted from PBMCs. The guidelines of the American Thyroid Association were the basis for diagnosing Graves' disease. Ten or more counts support this clonotype. The antigen is unknown.

The source of this sequence is a female donor with Graves disease. Source: peripheral blood mononuclear cells (PBMCs), taken at new diagnosis, from a patient treated with antithyroid drugs. V gene TRBV12-3 or TRBV12-4 combines with J gene TRBJ1-1, with no clear D. The CDR3 region is CASSLLPATEAFF. CDR3 nucleotide sequence: TGTGCCAGCAGTTTACTCCCTGCGACAGAAGCTTTCTTT.